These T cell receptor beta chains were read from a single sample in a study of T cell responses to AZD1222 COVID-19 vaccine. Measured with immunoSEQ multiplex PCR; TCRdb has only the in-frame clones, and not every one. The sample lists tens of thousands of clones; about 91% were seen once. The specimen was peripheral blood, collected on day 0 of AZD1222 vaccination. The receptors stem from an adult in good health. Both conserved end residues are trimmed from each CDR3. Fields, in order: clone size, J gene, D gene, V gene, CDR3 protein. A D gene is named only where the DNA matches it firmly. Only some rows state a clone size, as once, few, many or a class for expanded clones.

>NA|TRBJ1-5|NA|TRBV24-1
ATSDPLSGQPQH
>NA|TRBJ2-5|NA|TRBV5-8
ASSKRDQETQY
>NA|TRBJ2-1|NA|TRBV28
ASLTRDEQF
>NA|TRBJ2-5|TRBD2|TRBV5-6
ASSFIAGGGETQY
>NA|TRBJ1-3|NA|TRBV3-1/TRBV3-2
ASSLPQGNTIY
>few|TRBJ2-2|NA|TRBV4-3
ASSQDRGSGELF
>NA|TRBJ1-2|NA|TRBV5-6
ASRLSGTRGYT
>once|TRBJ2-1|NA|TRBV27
ASSPHRADAYNEQF
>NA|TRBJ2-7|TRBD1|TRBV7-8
ASSHTGGYEQY
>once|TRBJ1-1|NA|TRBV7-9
ASSLRGGEAF
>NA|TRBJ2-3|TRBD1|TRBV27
ASSYSTGEAADTQY
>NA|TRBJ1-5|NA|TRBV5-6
ASSRVGQPQH
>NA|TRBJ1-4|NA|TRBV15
ATSRAGAFNEKLF
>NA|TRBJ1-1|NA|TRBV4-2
ASSQDRGVNTEAF
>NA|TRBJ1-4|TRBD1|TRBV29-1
SVATGQGTATNEKLF
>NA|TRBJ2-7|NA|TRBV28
ASSSKVTHYEQY
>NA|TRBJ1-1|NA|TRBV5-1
ASSLARYTEAFFGQGRKNEAF
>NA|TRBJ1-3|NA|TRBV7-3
ASSTRGGSGNTIY
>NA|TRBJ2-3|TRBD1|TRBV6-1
ASSDPGGARQADTQY
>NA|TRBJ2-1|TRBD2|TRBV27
ASRRLAGDNEQF
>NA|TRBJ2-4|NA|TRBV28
ASSTGNTQY
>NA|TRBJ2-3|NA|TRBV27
ASRRTNTDTQY
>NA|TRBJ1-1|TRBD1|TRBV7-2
ASRPGTGYTEAF
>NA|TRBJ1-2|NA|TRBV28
ASSQATYSYGYT
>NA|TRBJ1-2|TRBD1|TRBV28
ASSLIDRGYGYT
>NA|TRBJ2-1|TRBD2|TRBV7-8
ASSFLAGKSF
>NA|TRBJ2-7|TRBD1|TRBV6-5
ASRQQGANEQY
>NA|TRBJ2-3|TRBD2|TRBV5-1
ASQDPSGISTDTQY
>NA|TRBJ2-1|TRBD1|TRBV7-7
ASSRDRGNEQF